This TCR beta chain was sequenced during a study of T cell changes during pregnancy in multiple sclerosis. Repertoires were generated with immunoSEQ multiplex PCR, while TCRdb's copy carries only in-frame clones and drops some. This sample has around 100,000 clones, with 80% to 95% found just once. This CDR3 comprises 16 residues. The ends were cut back, 4 bases at V and 0 bases at J, with 17 bases in the middle. Germline CDR1 GTSNPN, CDR2 SVGIG (reference sequence). This clone was observed once. The sequencing here drew on peripheral blood, taken in the third trimester of pregnancy. This rearrangement joins TRBV30 to TRBJ2-3, with a possible D match to TRBD2 (5 bases). This TCR was recovered from a female donor with multiple sclerosis, enrolled in a pregnancy study. The CDR3 is CAWTSGLFPSTDTQYF. In nucleotides, the CDR3 is TGTGCCTGGACCTCCGGACTGTTCCCTAGCACAGATACGCAGTATTTT.